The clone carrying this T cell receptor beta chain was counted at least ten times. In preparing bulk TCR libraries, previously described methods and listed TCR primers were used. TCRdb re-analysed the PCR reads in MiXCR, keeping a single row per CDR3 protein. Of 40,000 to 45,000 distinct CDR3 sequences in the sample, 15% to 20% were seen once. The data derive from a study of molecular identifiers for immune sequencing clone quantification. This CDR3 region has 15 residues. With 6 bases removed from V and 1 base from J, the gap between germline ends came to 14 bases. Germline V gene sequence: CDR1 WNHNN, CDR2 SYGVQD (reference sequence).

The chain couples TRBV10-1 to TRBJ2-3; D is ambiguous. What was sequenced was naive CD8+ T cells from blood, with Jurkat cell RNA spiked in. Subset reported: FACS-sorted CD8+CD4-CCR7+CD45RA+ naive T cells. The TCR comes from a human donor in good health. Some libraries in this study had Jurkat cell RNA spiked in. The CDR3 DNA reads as TGCGCCAGCAGGGAAAAGGACGGATGCACAGATACGCAGTATTTT. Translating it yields CASREKDGCTDTQYF.